The T cell receptor beta chain under discussion was sequenced for a study of shared clonotypes between healthy human individuals. About the study: CD4 naive and CD4 memory each took three plates per donor, while CD8 naive took two and CD8 memory one. Overall study results and limits: In a handful of donors, around 5.5% of naive CD4 clonotypes appeared in common.

V lost 3 bases to trimming and J lost 4 bases; unmatched junction nucleotides: 5. This CDR3 is built from 15 residues. Germline V lookup: CDR1 SGHKS, CDR2 YYEKEE (reference sequence). Each PCR replicate from the sorted subsets contained approximately 0.2 ug DNA, which is tens of thousands of T cell genomes. Generated by immunoSEQ multiplex PCR, the TCRdb table keeps only in-frame clones and is missing some. The data contain roughly 1 million clones, 70% to 80% of them singletons. Points on this clone: What it binds is not known.

The chain carries TRBV5-5 and TRBJ2-1; 9 bases match TRBD1. The specimen was memory CD4+ T cells from PBMCs. The subset denotes: CD45RA-negative fraction. This receptor was identified in a man in his late teens or twenties in good health. Some clones in this sample may be carry-over from other donors' samples. The CDR3 DNA reads as TGTGCCAGCAGCTGGACAGGGGTCGGTTACAATGAGCAGTTCTTC. Protein: CASSWTGVGYNEQFF.